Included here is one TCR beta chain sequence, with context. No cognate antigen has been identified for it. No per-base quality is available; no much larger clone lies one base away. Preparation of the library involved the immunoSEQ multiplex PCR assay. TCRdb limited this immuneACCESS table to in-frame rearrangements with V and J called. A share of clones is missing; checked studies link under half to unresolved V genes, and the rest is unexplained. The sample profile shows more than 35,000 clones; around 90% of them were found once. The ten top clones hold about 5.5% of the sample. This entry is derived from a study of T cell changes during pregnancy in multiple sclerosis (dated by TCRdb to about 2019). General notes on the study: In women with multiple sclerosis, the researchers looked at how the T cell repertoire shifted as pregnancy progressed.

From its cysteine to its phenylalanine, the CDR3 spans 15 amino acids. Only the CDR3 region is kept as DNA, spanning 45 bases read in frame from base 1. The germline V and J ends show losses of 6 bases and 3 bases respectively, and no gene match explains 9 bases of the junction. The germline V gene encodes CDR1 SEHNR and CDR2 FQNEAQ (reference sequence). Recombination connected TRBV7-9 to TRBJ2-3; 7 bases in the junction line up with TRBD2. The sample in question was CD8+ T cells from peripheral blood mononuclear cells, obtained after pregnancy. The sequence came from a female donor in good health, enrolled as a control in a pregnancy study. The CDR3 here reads CASSSSGESTDTQYF. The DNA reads TGTGCCAGCAGTTCGAGCGGGGAGAGTACAGATACGCAGTATTTT.